This TCR beta chain was profiled in a study of somatic mutations in T cells in chronic GVHD (dated by TCRdb to the early 2020s). Isolated genomic DNA was used for TCRbeta deep sequencing. TCRbeta CDR3 sequencing and initial data processing were performed with the immunoSEQ assay as a commercial service. The published analysis was carried out like this. Reads were demultiplexed, adapter and primer sequences removed, similar clones merged by frequency-ratio clustering, and V, D, J genes annotated with IMGT. Entries here come from immuneACCESS through TCRdb and include only in-frame sequences with V and J called. Some clones fail to appear in such tables; in the studies checked, an unresolved V gene covers under half of the shortfall, and the cause of the remainder is unknown. For V, J and clone size, that table is used; D and trimming come from the DNA. Present in this sample are some 13,000 clones, roughly three quarters of which were seen just once. The ten largest clonotypes hold approximately 30% of the sample.

For sorting, staining was done with anti-CD3, anti-CD4, anti-CD8 and a Vbeta20 antibody from the IOTest Beta Mark kit on a FACSAria III, reaching purity above 98%. Peripheral blood was collected in sodium heparin tubes, and mononuclear cells were isolated by Ficoll-Paque PLUS density gradient centrifugation. Before TCRbeta deep sequencing, the CD4+ Vbeta20+, CD4+ Vbeta20-, and CD8+ T cell fractions were FACS-sorted. The germline V gene provides CDR1 KGHSH and CDR2 LQKENI. Including cysteine and phenylalanine, the CDR3 has 14 amino acids. The entry retains the CDR3 DNA only, 42 bases that are in frame from base 1. Between the V and J ends, shortened by 2 bases and 6 bases respectively, the junction contains 14 bases. Comments on this clone: Its antigen remains unidentified. No base-level quality is on record; no much larger clone is a single base apart.

The sample consisted of Vbeta20-negative CD4+ T cells from blood. The cell subset or site label, as the study defines it: CD4+ T cells sorted as TCR Vbeta20 negative by flow cytometry. The receptor comes from a male patient in his forties or fifties with chronic graft-versus-host disease. Post transplant, some T cells may arise from the graft donor. The chain was built from TRBV18 and TRBJ2-7; TRBD1 is possibly the D segment (5 matching bases). The nucleotide sequence is given as TGTGCCAGCTCACCAGACGGCAGGGTCGCCGAGCAGTACTTC. This sequence encodes CASSPDGRVAEQYF.